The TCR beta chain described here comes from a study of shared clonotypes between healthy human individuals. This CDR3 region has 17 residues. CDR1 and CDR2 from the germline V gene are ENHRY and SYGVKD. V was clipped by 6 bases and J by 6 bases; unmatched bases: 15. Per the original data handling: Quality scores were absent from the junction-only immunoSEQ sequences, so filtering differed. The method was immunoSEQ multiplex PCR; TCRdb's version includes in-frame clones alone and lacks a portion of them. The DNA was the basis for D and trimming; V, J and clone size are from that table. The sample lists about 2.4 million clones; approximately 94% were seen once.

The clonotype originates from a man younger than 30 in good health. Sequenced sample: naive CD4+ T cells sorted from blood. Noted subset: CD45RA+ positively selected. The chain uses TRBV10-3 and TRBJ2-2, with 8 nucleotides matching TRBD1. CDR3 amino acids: CAIRERGQAEPAGELFF. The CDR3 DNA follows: TGTGCCATCAGAGAACGGGGACAGGCCGAACCGGCCGGGGAGCTGTTTTTT.